This paragraph reports one TCR beta chain. The antigen remains unidentified. This sample stems from a study of Ad26.COV2.S vaccination and SARS-CoV-2 variants. Germline values: CDR1 SGHAT, CDR2 FQNNGV. V was clipped by 3 bases and J by 12 bases, with 23 bases between them. CDR3 length: 15 amino acids. Assay: immunoSEQ multiplex PCR; the TCRdb copy retains only in-frame clones and omits some. The sample yields around 350,000 clones, around 90% seen once. Findings and limits, study-wide: Total T cell responses were possibly underestimated by TCR breadth and depth analyses. Researchers reported similar non-spike TCR breadth in vaccine and placebo recipients.

The clonotype comes from a human donor who had recovered from COVID-19. The rearrangement links TRBV11-2 to TRBJ1-2; tentative D call: TRBD1 (6 bases). This specimen consisted of peripheral blood, obtained after recovery from COVID-19. This chain's CDR3 is CASSLAFMGGVGHTF. CDR3 bases: TGTGCCAGCAGCTTGGCCTTCATGGGGGGCGTTGGACACACCTTC.